This T cell receptor beta chain was retrieved from a study of blood T cell repertoires in COVID-19. Study details: The samples span acute and convalescent COVID-19 from the United States, Italy and Spain. Nucleic acid was either cDNA or gDNA, and it came from T cells, B-cell-depleted T cells, or PBMCs.

CDR1 and CDR2 from the germline V gene are MNHEY and SVGEGT. This CDR3 comprises 15 residues. Trimming took 0 bases from V and 7 from J; bases not matched to a gene: 7. Authors' analysis steps: How many nucleated cells were present was estimated from reference gene primer amplification. Sequencing used immunoSEQ multiplex PCR; TCRdb keeps in-frame clones, though not all of them. V, J and clone size reflect that table, while D and trimming were determined from the DNA. The sample shows about 150,000 clones, around 89% of them seen only once. The TCR originated in a man aged 60 to 69 with active or convalescent COVID-19. This chain joins TRBV6-2 or TRBV6-3 and TRBJ2-5, with TRBD2 identical over 8 bases. The sample consisted of peripheral blood. CDR3 nucleotides: TGTGCCAGCAGTTACTCTTGGATAGCGGGGAGGACCCAGTACTTC. This gives the protein CASSYSWIAGRTQYF.